This T cell receptor beta chain was found in a study of T-cell reconstitution after alpha-beta-depleted transplantation in children. Study observations and caveats: Fresh T-cell production supplied most of the T-cell counts and diversity seen one year after transplant. Surviving recipient T cells and thymic progenitors accounted for the high day-60 TCRbeta diversity observed in some patients. Several hundred expanded graft clones reportedly were the source of alpha-beta T cells about two months after transplant.

A library of TCRbeta sequences, prepared with unique molecular identifiers, was generated. TCRdb used MiXCR to reprocess the PCR reads, holding one entry per CDR3 protein. Of 700,000 to 950,000 distinct CDR3 sequences in the sample, roughly 15% were seen once. Germline V lookup: CDR1 MNHEY, CDR2 SMNVEV (reference sequence). Unmatched junction bases numbered 7, after V lost 3 bases and J lost 5 bases. The CDR3 spans 15 residues. This clonotype was found a few times. Its antigen is as yet unknown. The source was PBMCs, mostly from graft donor cells, collected 360 days after TCRalphabeta/CD19-depleted stem cell transplant. This chain links TRBV27 with TRBJ2-5, with 9 bases that match TRBD1. The clonotype was recovered from a male patient aged 10 to 17 who had a stem cell transplant for acute lymphoblastic leukemia, so the T cells may come from the graft donor. Written as DNA, the CDR3 is TGTGCCAGCAGTTTCGGGACAGGGACTATGGAGACCCAGTACTTC. This codes for CASSFGTGTMETQYF.